This T cell receptor (beta chain) was sequenced in a study of spatial heterogeneity in lung cancer. As for the study in general: Raw reads showed each unique TCR and UMI combination turning up more than ten times on average.

This clonotype was seen repeatedly, ten times or more. What it recognizes is unknown. Regarding time point: sample taken at primary tumor resection. Unsorted whole RNA from tumor, nontumor lung or frozen PBMC underwent sequencing. The donor group consisted of under 95 patients who had untreated, early-stage non-small cell lung cancer. V gave up 6 bases and J gave up 4 bases, with 17 bases separating them. The V gene's germline CDR1 is DFQATT and CDR2 SNEGSKA (reference sequence). This CDR3 spans 14 amino acids. TCRdb reprocessed the 5' RACE reads via MiXCR and lists one record per CDR3 protein. Of 60,000 to 80,000 distinct CDR3 sequences in the sample, 13% were seen once. Findings of the study overall: At resection, ubiquitous expanded tumor TCRs appeared in blood more than at follow-up.

The clonotype comes from a male donor with early-stage non-small cell lung cancer. This chain joins TRBV20-1 and TRBJ2-3; D unresolved. Sequencing used PBMCs, obtained at surgery. The CDR3 sequence: CSALRTVGADTQYF. In DNA form, the CDR3 reads TGCAGTGCCCTCCGCACGGTGGGTGCAGATACGCAGTATTTT.